Listed here are 18 T cell receptor beta chains from one sample, sequenced in a study of T cells in Graves' hyperthyroidism and ophthalmopathy. Using RNA transcripts as the source, TCR beta CDR3 regions were amplified. Using the HTBI primer set, a first-round RT-PCR was run on the TCR CDR3. TCRdb itself ran the multiplex PCR reads through MiXCR, one entry per CDR3 protein. The data hold 250,000 or so distinct CDR3 sequences, with around 15% observed a single time. Input material: blood. Every receptor here comes from a woman aged 50 to 65 with Graves' hyperthyroidism that later progressed to Graves' ophthalmopathy.

This clonotype was counted many times. This chain uses TRBV9 with TRBJ2-3, with a tentative D call TRBD2 (5 bases). Between the trimmed V and J ends, which lost 0 bases and 1 base, there was a span of 9 bases. Germline V gene lookup returns CDR1 SGDLS and CDR2 YYNGEE. The CDR3 spans 15 residues. CDR3 in DNA: TGTGCCAGCAGCGTAGTTAGCGCCCGCACAGATACGCAGTATTTT. As protein: CASSVVSARTDTQYF.

This clonotype was observed at least ten times. This sequence joins TRBV30 and TRBJ1-4; D possibly corresponds to TRBD1 (6 bases). CDR3 length: 12 residues. The V gene lost 6 bases and the J gene lost 6 bases, with 11 bases spanning the gap. The germline V gene encodes CDR1 GTSNPN and CDR2 SVGIG (reference sequence). CDR3 amino acids: CACRGRDEKLFF. In DNA, the CDR3 is TGTGCCTGCAGGGGACGGGATGAAAAACTGTTTTTT.

In its sample, this clonotype was seen many times. This chain uses TRBV20-1 with TRBJ2-7; weak D call: TRBD1 (5 bases). Trimming removed 5 bases at V and 0 bases at J, with 8 bases between. Looked up from germline, CDR1 is DFQATT and CDR2 is SNEGSKA (reference sequence). The length of the CDR3 is 12 residues. CDR3 sequence reads: CSASDSSYEQYF. The CDR3 region has the DNA TGCAGTGCTTCCGACAGCTCCTACGAGCAGTACTTC.

The chain couples TRBV30 to TRBJ2-1, with 12 bases lining up with TRBD2. CDR1 GTSNPN and CDR2 SVGIG come from the germline V gene (reference sequence). The CDR3 contains 17 residues. V dropped 5 bases and J dropped 1; count of bases not matched to a gene: 9. The CDR3 spells CAWGGASGRASYNEQFF. The DNA of the CDR3 is TGTGCCTGGGGGGGGGCTAGCGGGAGGGCTTCCTACAATGAGCAGTTCTTC. The whole variable domain, remainder taken from reference TRBV30 and TRBJ2-1, is SQTIHQWPATLVQPVGSPLSLECTVEGTSNPNLYWYRQAAGRGLQLLFYSVGIGQISSEVPQNLSASRPQDRQFILSSKKLLLSDSGFYLCAWGGASGRASYNEQFFGPGTRLTVL.

This clonotype was detected ten times or more. The chain has TRBV6-1 and TRBJ2-5, with 9 bases aligning to TRBD1. Germline trimming cut 5 bases from V and 4 bases from J; bases unmatched to any gene: 8. The CDR3 totals 15 residues. Germline CDR1 is MNHNS and CDR2 is SASEGT. The CDR3 region is CASSPTGQGRETQYF. DNA of the CDR3: TGTGCCAGCAGTCCAACGGGACAGGGACGAGAGACCCAGTACTTC.

In its sample, this clonotype was seen a few times. The chain has TRBV29-1 and TRBJ2-7, with D possibly TRBD2 on 5 matching bases. Germline CDR1 SQVTM, CDR2 ANQGSEA. Trimming removed 5 bases from V and 3 bases from J, with 8 bases in between. The CDR3 has 11 amino acids. The DNA of the CDR3 is TGCAGCGTTCACCGGGGCTACGAGCAGTACTTC. Translating gives CSVHRGYEQYF.

This sequence joins TRBV6-1 and TRBJ1-3; no firm D call. The germline V and J ends were trimmed by 5 bases and 2 bases, with 16 bases remaining between them. Germline CDR1 MNHNS, CDR2 SASEGT. The CDR3 extends over 16 amino acids. In DNA form, the CDR3 reads TGTGCCAGCAGTCGATACCTAGAACCACCTGGAAACACCATATATTTT. It yields the protein CASSRYLEPPGNTIYF.

V usage is TRBV5-5 and J usage is TRBJ1-4; 7 nucleotides align to TRBD1. Unmatched junction bases numbered 14, after V lost 7 bases and J lost 8 bases. The CDR3 is made up of 15 amino acids. Germline-derived CDR1 and CDR2 are SGHKS and YYEKEE (reference sequence). The CDR3 bases are TGTGCCAGCGGTAAAACAGGGGCTCTTAGGGAAAAACTGTTTTTT. This gives the protein CASGKTGALREKLFF.

The V call is TRBV3-1, the J call TRBJ2-1; 9 positions agree with TRBD1. This CDR3 has 15 residues. V trimming: 6 bases; J trimming: 8 bases; junction bases outside the gene matches: 11. CDR1 is LGHDT, CDR2 YNNKEL, per germline (reference sequence). The CDR3 sequence is CASRPLGQGFDEQFF. Written as DNA, the CDR3 is TGTGCCAGCAGACCACTGGGACAGGGCTTCGATGAGCAGTTCTTC.

This clonotype was picked up many times. The CDR3 is CASSPGGTAPHEQYF. The CDR3 coding sequence is TGTGCCAGCAGTCCGGGGGGGACAGCCCCCCACGAGCAGTACTTC. The V call is TRBV12-3 or TRBV12-4, the J call TRBJ2-7; perhaps TRBD2 as D (8 bases). With 5 bases removed from V and 5 bases from J, the gap between germline ends came to 19 bases. CDR3 length: 15 residues.

This clonotype came up a few times. This chain links TRBV24-1 with TRBJ2-3; 7 bases are shared with TRBD2. Germline loops: CDR1 KGHDR, CDR2 SFDVKD. The CDR3 totals 16 residues. V lost 4 bases to trimming and J lost 6 bases; unmatched junction nucleotides: 12. The DNA for the CDR3 is TGTGCCACCAGTGAGTCGGGAGGAGAAAGGGTGGATACGCAGTATTTT. Translated, it gives CATSESGGERVDTQYF.

This clonotype appeared many times. The gene calls are TRBV24-1 and TRBJ2-2, with 7 nucleotides matching TRBD2. V lost 3 bases, J lost 8 bases, and 11 bases stayed unmatched. The germline V gene has CDR1 KGHDR and CDR2 SFDVKD. CDR3 length equals 16 residues. CDR3 DNA sequence: TGTGCCACCAGTGATAGTAAGCGGGAAGCTTCGGGGGAGCTGTTTTTT. Translation: CATSDSKREASGELFF.

This clonotype was seen repeatedly, ten times or more. This rearrangement joins TRBV27 to TRBJ1-2; no definite D call. CDR1 is MNHEY and CDR2 is SMNVEV in the germline V gene (reference sequence). V lost 2 bases and J lost 4, with 11 bases in between. This CDR3 comprises 14 residues. The CDR3 here is CASSLASPLYGYTF. CDR3 DNA: TGTGCCAGCAGTTTAGCCAGCCCCCTCTATGGCTACACCTTC.

The chain combines TRBV7-2 with TRBJ1-1; 9 bases map to TRBD1. J lost 6 bases, V lost 5 bases, and 10 bases had no gene match. The germline CDR1 and CDR2 sequences are SGHTA and FQGNSA. The CDR3 sequence is 15 residues long. The CDR3 sequence is CASSRPGTGSSEAFF. The CDR3 DNA reads as TGTGCCAGCAGCCGTCCCGGGACAGGGTCCTCTGAAGCTTTCTTT.

The table lists this clonotype with many counts. The chain couples TRBV11-1 to TRBJ2-1; possibly TRBD2 for D (5 bases). V was pared by 4 bases and J by 4 bases, with 11 bases between. Germline V gives CDR1 SGHAT, CDR2 FQDESV (reference sequence). The CDR3 is 14 residues long. Written as DNA, the CDR3 is TGTGCCAGCAGCTGGGCTAGCCCGTACAATGAGCAGTTCTTC. It yields the protein CASSWASPYNEQFF.

This chain links TRBV12-3 or TRBV12-4 with TRBJ1-2; the D is unclear. The V gene lost 6 bases and the J gene lost 7 bases, with 12 bases spanning the gap. This CDR3 has 12 residues. The CDR3 loop is CASSVGEGGYTF. CDR3 DNA sequence: TGTGCCAGCAGCGTAGGAGAGGGTGGCTACACCTTC.

This clonotype has a count of ten or more. The chain employs TRBV2 and TRBJ1-1; TRBD1 might be the D (5 bases). Trimming took off 7 bases at V and 3 bases at J, with 9 bases between the two ends. There are 12 residues in the CDR3. Germline CDR1 reads SNHLY; CDR2 reads FYNNEI. In nucleotides, the CDR3 is TGTGCCAGCAAAGGGGAGGACACTGAAGCTTTCTTT. This encodes CASKGEDTEAFF.

This clonotype was counted a few times. This sequence joins TRBV29-1 and TRBJ2-1; 8 positions agree with TRBD1. J lost 8 bases, V lost 3 bases, and 9 bases had no gene match. The CDR3 covers 14 residues. Germline V gene lookup returns CDR1 SQVTM and CDR2 ANQGSEA. CDR3 loop: CSVDRSGQGYEQFF. CDR3 in DNA: TGCAGCGTTGACCGAAGTGGACAGGGCTATGAGCAGTTCTTC.